This T cell receptor beta chain came from a study of regulatory T cells in long-lasting Graves disease. As to time point: persistent/refractory GD, antithyroid drugs over 5 years with positive TRAb. Construction of the TCR library relied on RNA isolated from PBMCs. Assembly of TCR beta libraries relied on iRepertoire HTBI primers together with Arm-PCR of CDR3 regions. TCRdb analysed the multiplex PCR reads with MiXCR anew, one entry per CDR3 protein. Of about 450,000 distinct CDR3 sequences listed, about a quarter are singletons. This clonotype occurred many times. V trimming: 1 base; J trimming: 5 bases; junction bases outside the gene matches: 6. CDR1 is SGHNT and CDR2 is YENEEA in the germline V gene. The CDR3 runs 16 residues.

This TCR was recovered from a female donor with Graves disease. The rearrangement uses TRBV11-3 and TRBJ2-1, with 9 nucleotides matching TRBD1. The sequences come from peripheral blood mononuclear cells (PBMCs), collected when the disease was refractory, from a patient treated with antithyroid drugs. For the CDR3, the DNA is TGTGCCAGCAGCTTAGCTCCGGGACAGGGACACAATGAGCAGTTCTTC. Protein: CASSLAPGQGHNEQFF.